The 17 T cell receptor beta chains below all came from one sample that was sequenced in a study of blood T cell repertoires in COVID-19. Assay used: immunoSEQ multiplex PCR; TCRdb lists only in-frame clones, some missing. The sample includes 250,000 or so clones, approximately 88% of them seen just once. Sequenced: peripheral blood. The receptors were gathered from a woman aged 25 to 39 with COVID-19, enrolled during active disease.

This chain joins TRBV7-8 and TRBJ1-6; TRBD1 aligns across 9 bases. The CDR3 runs 14 residues. V gave up 5 bases and J gave up 9 bases; unmatched junction bases: 5. The germline V gene encodes CDR1 SGHVS and CDR2 FQNEAQ. CDR3 coding DNA: TGTGCCAGCAGCCCCCCGGGACAGGGTTCACCCCTCCACTTT. Its translation: CASSPPGQGSPLHF.

The chain recombines TRBV24-1 with TRBJ1-1; D is unclear. The CDR3 runs 11 residues. The germline V gene has CDR1 KGHDR and CDR2 SFDVKD. V was shortened by 6 bases and J by 8 bases, with 9 bases between the two germline ends. CDR3 bases: TGTGCCACCAGTCAAGCGGGAGAAGCTTTCTTT. This translates into CATSQAGEAFF.

The chain joins TRBV7-9 to TRBJ1-4; no clear D gene. Germline CDR1 SEHNR, CDR2 FQNEAQ (reference sequence). The CDR3 totals 12 residues. Trimming cost V 3 bases and J 8 bases, with 7 bases left between them. The CDR3: CASSLGGEKLFF. CDR3 DNA: TGTGCCAGCAGCTTGGGAGGGGAAAAACTGTTTTTT.

The chain couples TRBV19 to TRBJ2-1; no clear D. CDR1 and CDR2 (germline): LNHDA, SQIVND (reference sequence). V was clipped by 5 bases and J by 0 bases, with 5 bases between them. This CDR3 has 13 amino acids. In DNA form, the CDR3 reads TGTGCCAGTAGTTTCAGCTCCTACAATGAGCAGTTCTTC. This encodes CASSFSSYNEQFF.

This clone has just one count. The rearrangement joins TRBV6-2 or TRBV6-3 to TRBJ2-1, with 9 bases that match TRBD1. V shed 6 bases and J 5 bases; nucleotides not matched to a gene: 14. The CDR3 has 17 residues. CDR1 MNHEY and CDR2 SVGEGT come from the germline V gene. Here the CDR3 DNA reads TGTGCCAGCAGCCTACCGGGACAGGGCTTGTGGAACAATGAGCAGTTCTTC. Translated: CASSLPGQGLWNNEQFF.

This clone was detected only a few times. As DNA, the CDR3 is TGTGCCAGCAGCTCAGTAGTCCGGGGATACGAGCAGTACTTC. Translation: CASSSVVRGYEQYF. This chain joins TRBV7-9 and TRBJ2-7; possible D gene TRBD2, 5 bases. Germline-derived CDR1 and CDR2 are SEHNR and FQNEAQ (reference sequence). V dropped 4 bases and J dropped 4 bases, with 14 bases sitting between them. This CDR3 spans 14 amino acids.

For the CDR3, the DNA is TGTGCCAGTAGTGACGACAGGGGGCCAAGGGCTGAAGCTTTCTTT. Protein: CASSDDRGPRAEAFF. The chain carries TRBV19 and TRBJ1-1, with TRBD1 identical over 10 bases. From germline, CDR1 is LNHDA and CDR2 SQIVND (reference sequence). Trimming at V came to 5 bases and at J to 6 bases, leaving 9 bases not matched to a gene. The CDR3 consists of 15 residues.

V is TRBV6-2 or TRBV6-3 and J is TRBJ2-5, with a tentative D call TRBD2 (5 bases). The V gene's germline CDR1 is MNHEY and CDR2 SVGEGT. V was cut by 6 bases and J by 4 bases, with 9 bases left in between. CDR3 length: 12 residues. Here the CDR3 reads CASSLLAETQYF. The DNA of the CDR3 is TGTGCCAGCAGCCTTCTAGCAGAGACCCAGTACTTC.

V and J are TRBV9 and TRBJ2-1; 10 bases align to TRBD2. With V trimmed by 4 bases and J by 4 bases, 14 bases remained unmatched. Germline CDR1 is SGDLS and CDR2 is YYNGEE. This CDR3 is 18 amino acids long. DNA of the CDR3: TGTGCCAGCAGCCCGAGCCCCCAGCGGGGGGGCCTATACAATGAGCAGTTCTTC. Translation gives CASSPSPQRGGLYNEQFF. The complete variable domain, with remaining parts taken from reference TRBV9 and TRBJ2-1, reads DSGVTQTPKHLITATGQRVTLRCSPRSGDLSVYWYQQSLDQGLQFLIQYYNGEERAKGNILERFSAQQFPDLHSELNLSSLELGDSALYFCASSPSPQRGGLYNEQFFGPGTRLTVL.

This clone has more than one count but fewer than ten. The rearrangement links TRBV18 to TRBJ2-1, with 8 bases fitting TRBD2. Germline CDR1 reads KGHSH; CDR2 reads LQKENI. The CDR3 runs 16 residues. With 3 bases clipped from V and 4 bases from J, the junction kept 8 bases outside the gene matches. The CDR3 sequence: CASSPISGGSYNEQFF. CDR3 in DNA: TGTGCCAGCTCACCCATTTCGGGAGGGTCGTACAATGAGCAGTTCTTC.

The genes are TRBV10-3 and TRBJ2-5, with 8 bases fitting TRBD1. The junction had 7 bases not matched to a gene; V was cut back by 4 bases and J by 6 bases. The CDR3 loop spans 14 amino acids. The V gene's germline CDR1 is ENHRY and CDR2 SYGVKD. The CDR3 here is CAISVDDRGQTQYF. In nucleotides, the CDR3 is TGTGCCATCAGTGTTGACGACAGGGGTCAGACCCAGTACTTC.

The chain joins TRBV12-5 to TRBJ1-1; TRBD1 might be the D (5 bases). CDR3 length equals 18 residues. Between the trimmed V and J ends, which lost 6 bases and 0 bases, there was a span of 23 bases. CDR1 and CDR2 from the germline V gene are LGHNT and FRNRAP. The CDR3 region has the DNA TGTGCTAGTGGCCACCCACTCAGGGACTCGGGAGTGAACACTGAAGCTTTCTTT. Amino acids: CASGHPLRDSGVNTEAFF.

The chain combines TRBV11-2 with TRBJ1-2, with 10 bases aligning to TRBD1. Germline values: CDR1 SGHAT, CDR2 FQNNGV. V lost 5 bases and J lost 4; bases outside the gene matches: 13. The CDR3 loop spans 17 amino acids. The CDR3 reads CASSPLTGGASFYGYTF. CDR3 in DNA: TGTGCCAGCAGCCCCCTGACAGGGGGCGCTTCTTTCTATGGCTACACCTTC.

J is TRBJ1-2 and V is TRBV19, with a tentative D call TRBD1 (5 bases). CDR1 and CDR2 from the germline V gene are LNHDA and SQIVND (reference sequence). The CDR3 totals 14 residues. V was cut by 5 bases and J by 6 bases, with 16 bases left in between. CDR3 residues: CASSQGDRTNGYTF. The CDR3 DNA is TGTGCCAGTAGTCAAGGTGACAGAACGAATGGCTACACCTTC.

V and J are TRBV6-5 and TRBJ2-5; a weak D match, TRBD1 (6 bases). The CDR3 runs to 15 residues. The V and J ends lost 5 bases and 6 bases respectively, with 19 bases between them. Per the germline V gene, CDR1 is MNHEY and CDR2 is SVGAGI. The CDR3 protein is CASSPRQEIIKTQYF. Here the CDR3 DNA reads TGTGCCAGCAGTCCCCGACAGGAGATAATAAAGACCCAGTACTTC.

This clone showed up just once. The CDR3 loop reads CASSLQAAGFGTIYF. In DNA form, the CDR3 reads TGTGCCAGCAGCCTTCAAGCGGCTGGGTTTGGCACCATATATTTT. The chain links TRBV7-2 to TRBJ1-3; D is ambiguous. V shed 5 bases and J shed 9 bases, with 20 bases lying between them. This CDR3 is 15 amino acids long. CDR1 is SGHTA and CDR2 is FQGNSA in the germline V gene.

The chain is built from TRBV19 and TRBJ1-5; 7 bases map to TRBD1. Germline CDR1 is LNHDA and CDR2 is SQIVND (reference sequence). The V gene end was trimmed by 3 bases and the J gene end by 3 bases; junction bases not matched to a gene: 8. CDR3 size: 16 residues. The CDR3 coding sequence is TGTGCCAGTAGTATCCCGGACAGGTTCCCCAATCAGCCCCAGCATTTT. Its protein is CASSIPDRFPNQPQHF.